A single TCR beta chain is shown here with its context. Its matching antigen is unknown. This sample is part of a study of cytomegalovirus exposure and HLA in healthy donors. The PCR ran on 60 Vbeta and 13 Jbeta primers. Sequenced by immunoSEQ multiplex PCR; TCRdb stores in-frame clones only, minus some. The table has roughly 150,000 clones, approximately 81% seen once. Germline-derived CDR1 and CDR2 are SGHKS and YYEKEE (reference sequence). The CDR3 length is 16 residues. The V segment lost 0 bases and the J segment 4 bases; nucleotides outside the gene matches: 7. General observations from the study: 150 or so TCR beta chains were listed as cytomegalovirus-associated. Researchers left out some V segments, among them TRBV6-2 and TRBV6-3, as indistinguishable. Productive rates of about 90% or about 30% were seen for most TCR beta V segments in an earlier analysis.

This TCR derives from a boy aged 2-15 years in good health and CMV-seronegative. The sequenced sample was PBMCs. The chain links TRBV5-5 to TRBJ2-3; 8 bases are shared with TRBD1. The CDR3 spells CASSLGVRGPADTQYF. The CDR3 nucleotides read TGTGCCAGCAGCTTGGGAGTCAGGGGGCCCGCAGATACGCAGTATTTT.